The 13 T cell receptor beta chains presented below share a single source sample, sequenced in a study of blood T cells in healthy people across ages (dated by TCRdb to between 2014 and 2017). The method behind the library was 5' RACE. Sequencing took place on an Illumina HiSeq 2500. The second PCR ran for about 6 to 12 cycles and used a J-beta primer mix along with a sample-barcoded 5' primer. TCRdb reprocessing: public reads trimmed at Q25 with fastp, clones called with MiXCR, in-frame beta chains kept. CDR3 protein duplicates are merged, each entry listing the most common genes and DNA. This sample gives around 1,700,000 distinct CDR3 sequences in total; over 25% of them show up just once. Of the sample, 7.7% is held by the ten largest clones. The sequenced sample consisted of blood. These receptors all stem from a woman in her twenties or thirties in good health.

The rearrangement links TRBV12-3 or TRBV12-4 to TRBJ2-1; 12 bases match TRBD2. The V segment lost 7 bases and the J segment 7 bases; nucleotides outside the gene matches: 8. The CDR3 extends over 15 amino acids. The CDR3 DNA is TGTGCCAGCACCGTGCTAGCGGGAGGGCCGAATGAGCAGTTCTTC. Translated, it gives CASTVLAGGPNEQFF.

This chain connects TRBV6-6 to TRBJ1-3; D perhaps matches TRBD1 (5 bases). Trimming stripped 0 bases from V and 3 bases from J, with 12 bases between. The CDR3 has 16 residues. The germline CDR1 and CDR2 sequences are MNHNY and SVGAGI (reference sequence). The CDR3 protein is CASSYSSGQGGNTIYF. DNA for the CDR3: TGTGCCAGCAGTTACTCGTCCGGGCAGGGTGGAAACACCATATATTTT.

The rearrangement joins TRBV7-9 to TRBJ2-1; TRBD2 agrees at 12 bases. CDR3 size: 14 residues. V lost 5 bases, J lost 11 bases, and 7 bases stayed unmatched. CDR1 and CDR2 (germline): SEHNR, FQNEAQ (reference sequence). CDR3 nucleotides: TGTGCCAGCAGCGAGACTAGCGGGGGTCGTAAGCAGTTCTTC. Its protein is CASSETSGGRKQFF.

The chain couples TRBV5-1 to TRBJ2-1; TRBD2 agrees at 13 bases. V shed 4 bases and J 7 bases; nucleotides not matched to a gene: 5. The CDR3 is 15 residues long. Per the germline V gene, CDR1 is SGHRS and CDR2 is YFSETQ. CDR3 nucleotides: TGCGCCAGCAGCAAGACTAGCGGGGGGATTAATGAGCAGTTCTTC. Protein sequence: CASSKTSGGINEQFF.

The V call is TRBV5-1, the J call TRBJ2-1; TRBD1 might be the D (6 bases). CDR3 size: 16 residues. V lost 0 bases, J lost 3 bases, and 13 bases lay in between. CDR1 is SGHRS and CDR2 is YFSETQ in the germline V gene. The CDR3 region has the DNA TGCGCCAGCAGCTTGGGAGGGGGTTCATACTACAATGAGCAGTTCTTC. Translation: CASSLGGGSYYNEQFF.

In this sample, this clonotype turned up a few times. The chain joins TRBV6-5 to TRBJ1-6, with D uncertain. V lost 6 bases to trimming and J lost 7 bases, with 10 bases between them. The germline gives CDR1 MNHEY, CDR2 SVGAGI. The CDR3 spans 13 residues. CDR3 DNA sequence: TGTGCCAGCAGGCGTAACAAAAATTCACCCCTCCACTTT. Translation gives CASRRNKNSPLHF.

The chain is built from TRBV5-5 and TRBJ1-5, with D possibly matching TRBD1 (5 bases). Germline V gives CDR1 SGHKS, CDR2 YYEKEE (reference sequence). V gave up 1 base and J gave up 2 bases, with 13 bases separating them. This CDR3 has 16 residues. CDR3 protein: CASSLNSGGGNQPQHF. CDR3 nucleotides: TGTGCCAGCAGCTTGAACAGTGGGGGAGGCAATCAGCCCCAGCATTTT.

This rearrangement joins TRBV5-1 to TRBJ1-2, with D possibly matching TRBD1 (5 bases). Between the trimmed V and J ends, which lost 3 bases and 6 bases, there was a span of 15 bases. The CDR3 sequence is 14 residues long. CDR1 is SGHRS and CDR2 is YFSETQ in the germline V gene. The DNA for the CDR3 is TGCGCCAGCAGCTGGGAGTCAGGGAAAAATGGCTACACCTTC. This sequence encodes CASSWESGKNGYTF.

The chain has TRBV5-4 and TRBJ2-7; 9 nucleotides align to TRBD1. The CDR3 length is 15 residues. V lost 4 bases to trimming and J lost 2 bases; unmatched junction nucleotides: 7. Looked up from germline, CDR1 is SGHNT and CDR2 is YYREEE (reference sequence). For the CDR3, the DNA is TGTGCCAGCAGCCTAGGACAGGGGATAACCTACGAGCAGTACTTC. Amino acids: CASSLGQGITYEQYF.

V is TRBV5-1 and J is TRBJ2-7; 9 bases are shared with TRBD1. V shed 6 bases and J 7 bases; nucleotides not matched to a gene: 8. CDR1 and CDR2 (germline): SGHRS, YFSETQ. This CDR3 region has 13 residues. The CDR3 sequence: CASNNRGLEEQYF. In DNA, the CDR3 is TGCGCCAGCAACAACAGGGGGCTCGAAGAGCAGTACTTC.

This clonotype was seen at least ten times. The rearrangement links TRBV27 to TRBJ1-2; 7 bases agree with TRBD1. The V gene's germline CDR1 is MNHEY and CDR2 SMNVEV (reference sequence). The CDR3 consists of 12 residues. V lost 6 bases and J lost 4; bases outside the gene matches: 2. The CDR3 DNA follows: TGTGCCAGCAGACAGGGGAGCTATGGCTACACCTTC. This encodes CASRQGSYGYTF.

The chain employs TRBV3-1 and TRBJ2-1; 7 nucleotides line up with TRBD2. Germline trimming cut 3 bases from V and 5 bases from J; bases unmatched to any gene: 4. The germline gives CDR1 LGHDT, CDR2 YNNKEL (reference sequence). CDR3 length equals 14 residues. The CDR3 reads CASSQGTNDNEQFF. The CDR3 DNA reads TGTGCCAGCAGCCAGGGGACTAACGACAATGAGCAGTTCTTC.

Regarding this clonotype: Compared with germline, one end of the junction differs, possibly owing to a read error. The V gene is TRBV12-3 or TRBV12-4, the J gene TRBJ2-7; D is perhaps TRBD2 (6 bases). The CDR3 spans 13 residues. CDR3 nucleotides: TGTGCCGGCAGAGCCGGGACTCTTTTCGAGCAGTACTTC. It specifies CAGRAGTLFEQYF.